The 27 T cell receptor beta chains in this list originate from one sample, sequenced in a study of blood T cells in healthy people across ages. Primers used in a second PCR of roughly 6 to 12 cycles were a sample-barcoded 5' primer and a J-beta primer mix. TCRdb independently ran MiXCR on the 5' RACE reads; one entry per CDR3 protein. The sample lists about 1,500,000 distinct CDR3 sequences; over 25% were seen once. Specimen: blood. These TCRs come from a woman aged 25 to 39 in good health.

This clonotype was seen more than once but under ten times. The DNA for the CDR3 is TGTGCCAGCAGCAGCTACCCCGGGACAGGGCGAGGGGGCTACACCTTC. Its translation: CASSSYPGTGRGGYTF. This chain joins TRBV7-2 and TRBJ1-2; 9 positions agree with TRBD1. The CDR3 totals 16 residues. Per germline, CDR1 SGHTA and CDR2 FQGNSA. J was trimmed by 8 bases and V by 5 bases; bases with no gene match: 15.

The V call is TRBV6-5, the J call TRBJ1-1; D is unresolved. Germline V CDR1 and CDR2: MNHEY, SVGAGI. This CDR3 is 13 amino acids long. Trimming shortened V by 7 bases and J by 4 bases, and 13 bases separated the two germline ends. The CDR3 reads CASTKTGGTEAFF. The CDR3 DNA reads as TGTGCCAGCACAAAAACGGGAGGCACTGAAGCTTTCTTT.

This chain links TRBV5-1 with TRBJ2-7; 7 bases align to TRBD2. Unmatched junction bases numbered 12, after V lost 5 bases and J lost 4 bases. Germline V gene lookup returns CDR1 SGHRS and CDR2 YFSETQ. The CDR3 totals 15 residues. The CDR3 sequence: CASRRVISGLYEQYF. The DNA of the CDR3 is TGCGCCAGCAGACGGGTAATTAGCGGGCTATACGAGCAGTACTTC.

This clonotype was seen ten or more times. V is TRBV4-1 and J is TRBJ2-3, with no clear D. There are 16 residues in the CDR3. The V end lost 3 bases, the J end lost 0 bases, and 13 bases lay between the germline ends. Germline V CDR1 and CDR2: MGHRA, YSYEKL. CDR3 in DNA: TGCGCCAGCAGCCAGCTTGGCGGTTCTAGCACAGATACGCAGTATTTT. Translating it yields CASSQLGGSSTDTQYF.

V and J are TRBV20-1 and TRBJ1-2; 7 nucleotides align to TRBD1. The CDR3 runs to 17 residues. Germline V gene lookup returns CDR1 DFQATT and CDR2 SNEGSKA (reference sequence). The ends lost 0 bases at V and 3 bases at J; junction bases unmatched: 13. For the CDR3, the DNA is TGCAGTGCTAGAGATAATAGGGGGCTTAGGGAACACTATGGCTACACCTTC. It encodes CSARDNRGLREHYGYTF.

Notes on this clonotype: This may stem from a read error, because a much larger clone lies one nucleotide away. This chain links TRBV10-3 with TRBJ1-5; tentatively, D is TRBD1 (6 bases). Germline CDR1 reads ENHRY; CDR2 reads SYGVKD. This CDR3 has 14 residues. V lost 10 bases and J lost 5, with 18 bases in between. CDR3 residues: CATSEPEGDQPQHF. The CDR3 nucleotides read TGTGCCACCAGCGAACCCGAGGGGGATCAGCCCCAGCATTTT.

This clonotype occurred once. A read error may produce the germline difference seen at one junction end. V usage is TRBV20-1 and J usage is TRBJ2-1; D is unresolved. Germline V gene lookup returns CDR1 DFQATT and CDR2 SNEGSKA (reference sequence). The CDR3 loop spans 13 amino acids. CDR3 DNA: TGCAATGCTTGTCAGGCGATCAACAATGAGCAGTTCTTC. This translates into CNACQAINNEQFF.

The sample holds a few counts of this clonotype. The V gene is TRBV7-2, the J gene TRBJ2-1, with 13 bases fitting TRBD2. The J segment lost 6 bases and the V segment lost 7 bases, leaving 12 bases of the junction unmatched. CDR1 and CDR2 from the germline V gene are SGHTA and FQGNSA. This CDR3 spans 17 amino acids. In DNA form, the CDR3 reads TGTGCCAGCACCCGAATGTCACTAGCGGGAGGGCCCAATGAGCAGTTCTTC. Translated: CASTRMSLAGGPNEQFF.

This clonotype was observed a few times. The rearrangement links TRBV3-1 to TRBJ2-3, with TRBD2 matching 8 bases. J was trimmed by 0 bases and V by 4 bases; bases with no gene match: 15. The germline V gene has CDR1 LGHDT and CDR2 YNNKEL (reference sequence). The CDR3 consists of 19 residues. CDR3 bases: TGTGCCAGCAGCCGCGGCCTTTCACGGGGGGGCCCAAGCACAGATACGCAGTATTTT. This codes for CASSRGLSRGGPSTDTQYF.

This clonotype has just a few counts. The chain employs TRBV6-5 and TRBJ2-5; 7 bases match TRBD1. The CDR3 contains 15 residues. The V gene end was trimmed by 4 bases and the J gene end by 4 bases; junction bases not matched to a gene: 9. CDR1 is MNHEY, CDR2 SVGAGI, per germline. CDR3 nucleotide sequence: TGTGCCAGCAGTTCAACAGGGGCAGTAAGAGAGACCCAGTACTTC. It is translated as CASSSTGAVRETQYF.

This clonotype has ten or more counts. This chain connects TRBV7-6 to TRBJ2-5; the D gene is possibly TRBD1 (6 bases). Deletions cut 6 bases from V and 1 base from J, with 12 bases between. The V gene's germline CDR1 is SGHVS and CDR2 FNYEAQ. The CDR3 sequence is 14 residues long. The CDR3 nucleotides are TGTGCCAGCAGTTTGGGACAAGCCCAAGAGACCCAGTACTTC. Translated: CASSLGQAQETQYF.

The chain employs TRBV5-1 and TRBJ2-7, with TRBD1 identical over 8 bases. Per the germline V gene, CDR1 is SGHRS and CDR2 is YFSETQ. The CDR3 covers 15 residues. With V trimmed by 3 bases and J by 5 bases, 10 bases remained unmatched. CDR3 sequence (DNA): TGCGCCAGCAGCTCTCCGGGACAGGCGGGCAACGAGCAGTACTTC. Translation: CASSSPGQAGNEQYF.

This clonotype has a handful of counts. The chain joins TRBV3-1 to TRBJ2-5; D is possibly TRBD1 or TRBD2 (5 bases each). CDR3 size: 14 residues. The germline CDR1 and CDR2 sequences are LGHDT and YNNKEL (reference sequence). Trimming took 5 bases from V and 5 from J, leaving 15 bases between them. This CDR3 is CASSTGPLGETQYF. DNA for the CDR3: TGTGCCAGCAGCACGGGACCCCTGGGGGAGACCCAGTACTTC.

Concerning this clonotype itself: The junction and the germline gene differ at one end; a read error may be behind it. J is TRBJ2-6 and V is TRBV7-9; D is perhaps TRBD1 (6 bases). CDR3 length equals 17 residues. Germline CDR1 SEHNR, CDR2 FQNEAQ (reference sequence). The DNA for the CDR3 is TGTGCCAGCAGCACCAGGACAGAGAACTCTGGAGCCAACGTCCTGACTTTC. Translating gives CASSTRTENSGANVLTF.

V usage is TRBV20-1 and J usage is TRBJ2-6; TRBD1 aligns across 7 bases. Germline lookup yields CDR1 DFQATT and CDR2 SNEGSKA (reference sequence). The CDR3 loop spans 18 amino acids. The trim removed 2 bases at V and 1 base at J, leaving 11 bases unmatched. CDR3: CSARPMTGWGSGANVLTF. The CDR3 DNA reads TGCAGTGCTAGACCCATGACAGGGTGGGGTTCTGGGGCCAACGTCCTGACTTTC.

The chain recombines TRBV28 with TRBJ2-7, with TRBD1 as a possible D gene (6 bases). This CDR3 contains 14 residues. Trimming shortened V by 2 bases and J by 3 bases, and 11 bases separated the two germline ends. CDR1 and CDR2 (germline): MDHEN, SYDVKM. In DNA form, the CDR3 reads TGTGCCAGCAGTTTACCGGGACATATCTACGAGCAGTACTTC. Translation: CASSLPGHIYEQYF.

This clonotype was seen a handful of times. J is TRBJ2-7 and V is TRBV28; 7 nucleotides agree with TRBD2. The CDR3 loop spans 12 amino acids. The trim removed 6 bases at V and 5 bases at J, leaving 4 bases unmatched. Germline CDR1 and CDR2: MDHEN and SYDVKM. The CDR3, as DNA: TGTGCCAGCAGGCCTGGACTAGACGAGCAGTACTTC. Its translation: CASRPGLDEQYF. Full variable domain (remainder filled in from reference TRBV28 and TRBJ2-7): DVKVTQSSRYLVKRTGEKVFLECVQDMDHENMFWYRQDPGLGLRLIYFSYDVKMKEKGDIPEGYSVSREKKERFSLILESASTNQTSMYLCASRPGLDEQYFGPGTRLTVT.

This chain connects TRBV15 to TRBJ2-3; D gene uncertain. Germline assignment: CDR1 LNHNV and CDR2 YYDKDF (reference sequence). This CDR3 contains 18 residues. Between the trimmed V and J ends, which lost 0 bases and 1 base, there was a span of 17 bases. In DNA form, the CDR3 reads TGTGCCACCAGCAGAGATGTGGCCCCAAGGGCACGCACAGATACGCAGTATTTT. Its translation: CATSRDVAPRARTDTQYF. Based on the CDR3 plus reference TRBV15 and TRBJ2-3, the full variable domain is DAMVIQNPRYQVTQFGKPVTLSCSQTLNHNVMYWYQQKSSQAPKLLFHYYDKDFNNEADTPDNFQSRRPNTSFCFLDIRSPGLGDTAMYLCATSRDVAPRARTDTQYFGPGTRLTVL.

This chain links TRBV18 with TRBJ2-4; D is perhaps TRBD1 or TRBD2 (6 bases each). Gene TRBJ2-7 matches the end of the DNA better, so the J call may be wrong. In germline, CDR1 is KGHSH, CDR2 LQKENI. The CDR3 extends over 13 amino acids. CDR3 coding DNA: TGTGCCAGCTCACCAGCAAAGGGGGGCGAGCAGTACTTC. Residues: CASSPAKGGEQYF.

This clonotype came up a few times. CDR3 sequence reads: CASRRLAGKPDTQYF. CDR3 DNA sequence: TGTGCCAGCAGGAGACTAGCGGGAAAACCAGATACGCAGTATTTT. The rearrangement uses TRBV12-3 or TRBV12-4 and TRBJ2-3; 11 bases align to TRBD2. V dropped 6 bases and J dropped 4; count of bases not matched to a gene: 6. The CDR3 has 15 amino acids.

Remarks on this clonotype: With a much larger clone just one base away, this may be a read error. This rearrangement joins TRBV7-9 to TRBJ2-6; D may be TRBD1 (5 bases). This CDR3 has 16 residues. CDR1 SEHNR and CDR2 FQNEAQ come from the germline V gene (reference sequence). The CDR3 spells CASSLGQGSGANVPTF. The DNA of the CDR3 is TGTGCCAGCAGCTTAGGGCAGGGCTCTGGGGCCAACGTCCCGACTTTC. Supplemented by reference TRBV7-9 and TRBJ2-6, the full variable domain reads DTGVSQNPRHKITKRGQNVTFRCDPISEHNRLYWYRQTLGQGPEFLTYFQNEAQLEKSRLLSDRFSAERPKGSFSTLEIQRTEQGDSAMYLCASSLGQGSGANVPTFGAGSRLTVL.

DNA for the CDR3: TGTGCCAGCAGCCAAGAAAGAGGGAGAGCTTTCTTT. Its protein product is CASSQERGRAFF. This chain links TRBV3-1 with TRBJ1-1, with no clear D. V was shortened by 0 bases and J by 10 bases, with 9 bases between the two germline ends. The germline V gene has CDR1 LGHDT and CDR2 YNNKEL (reference sequence). This CDR3 has 12 residues.

The V and J genes are TRBV5-5 and TRBJ1-1; 10 bases match TRBD1. V lost 2 bases to trimming and J lost 3 bases; unmatched junction nucleotides: 10. Per germline, CDR1 SGHKS and CDR2 YYEKEE (reference sequence). The CDR3 has 17 amino acids. The CDR3 reads CASSFRDRGAGDTEAFF. The CDR3 DNA reads as TGTGCCAGCAGCTTCCGGGACAGGGGCGCCGGGGACACTGAAGCTTTCTTT.

This clonotype was seen many times. The chain recombines TRBV20-1 with TRBJ2-7; TRBD1 aligns across 7 bases. The CDR3 loop spans 16 amino acids. Germline CDR1 reads DFQATT; CDR2 reads SNEGSKA (reference sequence). V shed 0 bases and J 2 bases; nucleotides not matched to a gene: 10. This chain's CDR3 is CSARDLMGTAPYEQYF. CDR3 nucleotide sequence: TGCAGTGCTAGAGATCTCATGGGGACAGCACCCTACGAGCAGTACTTC.

This clonotype was seen repeatedly, ten times or more. The gene calls are TRBV10-3 and TRBJ2-5; D is possibly TRBD1 (6 bases). V shed 11 bases and J shed 7 bases, with 20 bases lying between them. Germline CDR1 and CDR2: ENHRY and SYGVKD. There are 13 residues in the CDR3. The CDR3 loop reads CAGRDTLDGTQYF. Written as DNA, the CDR3 is TGTGCCGGCCGGGACACCCTAGACGGGACCCAGTACTTC.

In the case of this clonotype: Since a much larger clone is just one base distant, this may be a read error. The rearrangement joins TRBV20-1 to TRBJ2-7; TRBD1 might be the D (5 bases). The germline CDR1 and CDR2 sequences are DFQATT and SNEGSKA (reference sequence). The CDR3 length is 12 residues. CDR3 sequence (DNA): TGCAGGGCAGAGGACACCCAGGATACCCAGTACTTC. Translation: CRAEDTQDTQYF.

This clonotype was observed a few times. The rearrangement joins TRBV7-9 to TRBJ2-1; TRBD2 matches at 9 bases. With 2 bases clipped from V and 6 bases from J, the junction kept 5 bases outside the gene matches. There are 15 residues in the CDR3. Germline CDR1 is SEHNR and CDR2 is FQNEAQ (reference sequence). The chain's CDR3 is CASSLPGLAFNEQFF. In nucleotides, the CDR3 is TGTGCCAGCAGCTTACCGGGACTAGCCTTCAATGAGCAGTTCTTC.